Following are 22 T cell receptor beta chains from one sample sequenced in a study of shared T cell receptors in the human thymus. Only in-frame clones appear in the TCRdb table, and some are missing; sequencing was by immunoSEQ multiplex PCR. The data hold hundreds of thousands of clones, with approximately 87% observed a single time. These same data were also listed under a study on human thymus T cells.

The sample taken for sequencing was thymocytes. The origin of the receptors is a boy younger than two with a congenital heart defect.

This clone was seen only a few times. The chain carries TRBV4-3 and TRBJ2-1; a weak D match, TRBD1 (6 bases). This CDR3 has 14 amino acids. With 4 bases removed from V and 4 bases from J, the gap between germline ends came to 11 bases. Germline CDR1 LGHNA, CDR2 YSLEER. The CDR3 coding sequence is TGCGCCAGCAGCCGGCAGGGGAGATACAATGAGCAGTTCTTC. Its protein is CASSRQGRYNEQFF.

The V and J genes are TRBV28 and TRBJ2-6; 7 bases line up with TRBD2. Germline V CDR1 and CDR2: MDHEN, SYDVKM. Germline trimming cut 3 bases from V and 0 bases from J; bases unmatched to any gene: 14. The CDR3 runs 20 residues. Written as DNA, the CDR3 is TGTGCCAGCAGTTTCTTGTGGGCAGGACTAGGAAGCTCTGGGGCCAACGTCCTGACTTTC. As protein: CASSFLWAGLGSSGANVLTF.

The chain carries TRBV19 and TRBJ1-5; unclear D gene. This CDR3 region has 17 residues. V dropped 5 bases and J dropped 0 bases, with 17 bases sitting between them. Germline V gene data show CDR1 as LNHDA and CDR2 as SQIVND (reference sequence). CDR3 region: CASSWPTNTDSNQPQHF. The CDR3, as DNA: TGTGCCAGTAGTTGGCCAACAAATACAGATAGCAATCAGCCCCAGCATTTT.

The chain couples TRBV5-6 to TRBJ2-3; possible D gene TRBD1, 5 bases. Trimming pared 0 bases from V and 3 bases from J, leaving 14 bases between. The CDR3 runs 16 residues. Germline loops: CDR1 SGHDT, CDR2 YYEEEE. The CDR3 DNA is TGTGCCAGCAGCTTGGTTTTTGGGGCGCGGACAGATACGCAGTATTTT. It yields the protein CASSLVFGARTDTQYF.

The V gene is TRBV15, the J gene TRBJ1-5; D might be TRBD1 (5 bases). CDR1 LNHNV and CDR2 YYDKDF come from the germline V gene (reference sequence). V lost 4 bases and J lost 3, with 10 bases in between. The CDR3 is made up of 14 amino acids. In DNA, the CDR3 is TGTGCCACCAGCATTGACAGATACAATCAGCCCCAGCATTTT. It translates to CATSIDRYNQPQHF.

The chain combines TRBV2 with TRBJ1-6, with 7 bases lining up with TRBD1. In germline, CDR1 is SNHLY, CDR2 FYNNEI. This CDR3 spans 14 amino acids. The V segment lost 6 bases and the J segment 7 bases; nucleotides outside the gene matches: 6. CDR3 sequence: CASSGGQLNSPLHF. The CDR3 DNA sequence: TGTGCCAGCAGCGGGGGACAGCTCAATTCACCCCTCCACTTT. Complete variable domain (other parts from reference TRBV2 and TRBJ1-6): EPEVTQTPSHQVTQMGQEVILRCVPISNHLYFYWYRQILGQKVEFLVSFYNNEISEKSEIFDDQFSVERPDGSNFTLKIRSTKLEDSAMYFCASSGGQLNSPLHFGNGTRLTVT.

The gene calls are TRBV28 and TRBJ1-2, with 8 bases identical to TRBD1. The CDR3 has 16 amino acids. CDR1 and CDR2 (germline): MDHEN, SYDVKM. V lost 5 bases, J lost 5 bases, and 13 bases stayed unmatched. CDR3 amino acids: CASSPPPQGARYGYTF. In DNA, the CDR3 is TGTGCCAGCAGTCCCCCCCCGCAGGGGGCTAGGTATGGCTACACCTTC.

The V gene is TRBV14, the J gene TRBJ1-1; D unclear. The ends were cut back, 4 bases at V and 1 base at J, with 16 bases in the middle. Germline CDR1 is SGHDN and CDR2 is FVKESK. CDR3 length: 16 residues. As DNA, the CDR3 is TGTGCCAGCAGCCTCCGGGATGACCGATCGAACACTGAAGCTTTCTTT. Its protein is CASSLRDDRSNTEAFF.

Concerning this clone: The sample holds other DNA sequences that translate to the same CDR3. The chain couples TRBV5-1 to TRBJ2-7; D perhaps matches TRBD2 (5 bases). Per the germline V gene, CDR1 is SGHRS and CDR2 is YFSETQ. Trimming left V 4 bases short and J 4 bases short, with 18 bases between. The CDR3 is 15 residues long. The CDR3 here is CASSPHSGSSYEQYF. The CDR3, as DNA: TGCGCCAGCAGCCCCCATTCGGGGAGCTCTTACGAGCAGTACTTC.

The CDR3 coding sequence is TGTGCCAGCAGCTTAGTCGGGCGGGAGGCCTCCTGGGACTACGAGCAGTACTTC. It encodes CASSLVGREASWDYEQYF. The rearrangement uses TRBV7-2 and TRBJ2-7, with TRBD2 identical over 8 bases. The CDR3 is 18 residues long. Germline V CDR1 and CDR2: SGHTA, FQGNSA. Trimming took 1 base from V and 3 from J; bases not matched to a gene: 14.

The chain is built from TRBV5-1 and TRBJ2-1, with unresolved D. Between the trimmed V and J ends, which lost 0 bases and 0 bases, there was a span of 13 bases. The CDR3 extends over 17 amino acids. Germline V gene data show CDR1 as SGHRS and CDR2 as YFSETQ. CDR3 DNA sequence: TGCGCCAGCAGCTTGGGGCGACTCTCGAGCTCCTACAATGAGCAGTTCTTC. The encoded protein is CASSLGRLSSSYNEQFF. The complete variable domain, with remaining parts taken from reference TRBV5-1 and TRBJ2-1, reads KAGVTQTPRYLIKTRGQQVTLSCSPISGHRSVSWYQQTPGQGLQFLFEYFSETQRNKGNFPGRFSGRQFSNSRSEMNVSTLELGDSALYLCASSLGRLSSSYNEQFFGPGTRLTVL.

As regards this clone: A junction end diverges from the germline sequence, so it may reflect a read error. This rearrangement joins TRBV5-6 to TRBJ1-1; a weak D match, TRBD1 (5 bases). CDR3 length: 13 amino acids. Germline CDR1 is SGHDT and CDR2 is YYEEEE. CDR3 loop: CVSSLSETVEAFF. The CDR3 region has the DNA TGTGTCAGCAGCTTGTCTGAGACAGTAGAAGCTTTCTTT.

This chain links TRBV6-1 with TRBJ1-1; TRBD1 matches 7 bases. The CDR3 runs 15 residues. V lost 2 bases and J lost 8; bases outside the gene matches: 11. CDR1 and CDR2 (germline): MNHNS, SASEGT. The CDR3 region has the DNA TGTGCCAGCAGTGAAAAAGCTGACAGGGAAGGGGAAGCTTTCTTT. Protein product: CASSEKADREGEAFF.

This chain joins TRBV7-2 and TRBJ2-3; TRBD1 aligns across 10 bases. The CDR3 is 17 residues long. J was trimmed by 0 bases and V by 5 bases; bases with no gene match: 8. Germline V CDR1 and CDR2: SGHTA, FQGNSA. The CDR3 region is CASSEDRGQRSTDTQYF. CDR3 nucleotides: TGTGCCAGCAGCGAAGACAGGGGGCAAAGGAGCACAGATACGCAGTATTTT. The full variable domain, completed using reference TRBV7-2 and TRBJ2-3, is GAGVSQSPSNKVTEKGKDVELRCDPISGHTALYWYRQSLGQGLEFLIYFQGNSAPDKSGLPSDRFSAERTGGSVSTLTIQRTQQEDSAVYLCASSEDRGQRSTDTQYFGPGTRLTVL.

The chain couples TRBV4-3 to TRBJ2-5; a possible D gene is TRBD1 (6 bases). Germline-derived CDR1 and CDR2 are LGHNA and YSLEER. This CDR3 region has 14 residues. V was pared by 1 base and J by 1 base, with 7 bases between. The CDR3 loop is CASSQVQGQETQYF. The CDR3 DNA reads TGCGCCAGCAGCCAAGTACAGGGCCAAGAGACCCAGTACTTC.

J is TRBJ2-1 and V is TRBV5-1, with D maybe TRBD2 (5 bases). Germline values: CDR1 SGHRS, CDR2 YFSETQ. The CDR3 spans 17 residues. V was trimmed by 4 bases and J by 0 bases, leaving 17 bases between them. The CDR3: CASSPRGSQSSYNEQFF. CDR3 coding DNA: TGCGCCAGCAGCCCTCGGGGTTCCCAGAGCTCCTACAATGAGCAGTTCTTC.

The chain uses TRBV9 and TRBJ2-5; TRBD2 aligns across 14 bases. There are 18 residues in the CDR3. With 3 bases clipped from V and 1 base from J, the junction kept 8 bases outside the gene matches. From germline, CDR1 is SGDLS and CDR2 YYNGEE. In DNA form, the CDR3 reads TGTGCCAGCAGCGGCGGGACTAGCGGGGGAAAAATCCAAGAGACCCAGTACTTC. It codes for CASSGGTSGGKIQETQYF.

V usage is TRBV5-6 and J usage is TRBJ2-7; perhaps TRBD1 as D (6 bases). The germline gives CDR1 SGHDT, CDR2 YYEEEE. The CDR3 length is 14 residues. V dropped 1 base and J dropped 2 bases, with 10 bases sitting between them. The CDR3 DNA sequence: TGTGCCAGCAGCTTGCACAGGGTTCCCTACGAGCAGTACTTC. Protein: CASSLHRVPYEQYF.

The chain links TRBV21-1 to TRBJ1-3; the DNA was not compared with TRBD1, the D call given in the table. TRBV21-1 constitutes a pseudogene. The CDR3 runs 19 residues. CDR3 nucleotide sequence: TGTGCCAGCAGCAAACGAGACAGGGTTCACCCTGCCCCTGGAAACACCATATATTTT. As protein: CASSKRDRVHPAPGNTIYF.

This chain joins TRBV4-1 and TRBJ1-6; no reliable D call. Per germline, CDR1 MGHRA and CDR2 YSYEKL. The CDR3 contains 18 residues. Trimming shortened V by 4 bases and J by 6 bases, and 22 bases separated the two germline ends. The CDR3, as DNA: TGCGCCAGCAGCCGGGTGGGAAAAAATGGACGGGGTAATTCACCCCTCCACTTT. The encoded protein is CASSRVGKNGRGNSPLHF.

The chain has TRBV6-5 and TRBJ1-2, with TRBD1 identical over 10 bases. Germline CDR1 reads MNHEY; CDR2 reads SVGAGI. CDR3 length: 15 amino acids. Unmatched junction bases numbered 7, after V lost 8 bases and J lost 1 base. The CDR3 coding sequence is TGTGCCAGCGGTAAATGGGACAGGGGTAACTATGGCTACACCTTC. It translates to CASGKWDRGNYGYTF.

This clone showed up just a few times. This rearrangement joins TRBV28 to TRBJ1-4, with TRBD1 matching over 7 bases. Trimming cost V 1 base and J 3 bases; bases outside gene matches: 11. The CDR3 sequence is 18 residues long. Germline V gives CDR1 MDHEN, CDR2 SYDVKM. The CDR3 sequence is CASSLSLFRDRSNEKLFF. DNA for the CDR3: TGTGCCAGCAGTTTATCCCTCTTCCGGGACAGATCTAATGAAAAACTGTTTTTT.